This TCR beta chain was sequenced for a study of a mutant IDH1 vaccine in newly diagnosed glioma. Across the study: The treated population exhibited a male proportion of about 62%, a female proportion of 37.5%, and a mean age of approximately 42 years. Patients had received radiotherapy, temozolomide, or both previously, most receiving both. Findings of the study overall: Pseudoprogression showed no apparent link to changes in top peripheral T cell clonotypes.

Libraries were prepared by immunoSEQ multiplex PCR; TCRdb keeps only in-frame clonotypes and omits some of them. This table has 50,000 or so clones, about four fifths appearing once. This CDR3 has 15 amino acids. CDR1 SGHRS and CDR2 YFSETQ come from the germline V gene. V lost 8 bases, J lost 4 bases, and 7 bases stayed unmatched. To note about this clone: Its antigen is unknown.

Time point defined: baseline, week 1 (first vaccination visit). Treatment in this sample: pre-vaccination baseline after standard-of-care therapy. New IDH1-mutant, ATRX-lost WHO grade 3 or 4 astrocytomas occurred in donors. The source is a man between 18 and 29 years old with glioma. The gene calls are TRBV5-1 and TRBJ1-5; TRBD1 aligns across 12 bases. The sequencing here drew on PBMCs, taken from a glioma patient treated with radiotherapy, temozolomide or both. CDR3 in DNA: TGCGCCAGTAAGGCGGGACAGGGGGCGAATCAGCCCCAGCATTTT. Protein: CASKAGQGANQPQHF.